Shown below are 17 T cell receptor beta chains from a single sample sequenced in a study of molecular identifiers for immune sequencing clone quantification. In TCRdb, the PCR reads were re-called with MiXCR into one record per CDR3 protein. In the table there are approximately 680,000 distinct CDR3 sequences, roughly 23% of which are singletons. Sequenced material: naive CD8+ T cells from blood, with Jurkat cell RNA spiked in. This sample's subset: FACS-sorted CD8+CD4-CCR7+CD45RA+ naive T cells. These receptors came from a human donor in good health. Some libraries in this study had Jurkat cell RNA spiked in.

Many counts were recorded for this clonotype. The rearrangement joins TRBV6-5 to TRBJ2-1, with a possible D match to TRBD2 (5 bases). Germline V gives CDR1 MNHEY, CDR2 SVGAGI. This CDR3 is 13 amino acids long. Trimming cost V 2 bases and J 9 bases, with 11 bases left between them. The DNA of the CDR3 is TGTGCCAGCAGTTACGCCCTAGCAAGTGAGCAGTTCTTC. This translates into CASSYALASEQFF.

About this clonotype: It may be a read error: a sequence one base away is much more abundant. The chain has TRBV7-2 and TRBJ1-1; 8 bases are a match to TRBD1. Germline assignment: CDR1 SGHTA and CDR2 FQGNSA. The CDR3 spans 14 residues. V shed 4 bases and J 11 bases; nucleotides not matched to a gene: 12. The CDR3 region is CASSSDRASLCAFF. In DNA, the CDR3 is TGTGCCAGCAGCTCGGACAGGGCCAGCCTTTGCGCTTTCTTT.

This clonotype was observed once. V usage is TRBV2 and J usage is TRBJ2-3; 10 bases agree with TRBD2. The germline gives CDR1 SNHLY, CDR2 FYNNEI. The CDR3 spans 16 residues. J lost 4 bases, V lost 8 bases, and 12 bases had no gene match. The CDR3 bases are TGTGCCAGCCACCTAGGCCTAGCGGGAGTTGCAGATACGCAGTATTTT. Its protein is CASHLGLAGVADTQYF. The variable domain in full, with the rest retrieved from reference TRBV2 and TRBJ2-3, is EPEVTQTPSHQVTQMGQEVILRCVPISNHLYFYWYRQILGQKVEFLVSFYNNEISEKSEIFDDQFSVERPDGSNFTLKIRSTKLEDSAMYFCASHLGLAGVADTQYFGPGTRLTVL.

The table lists this clonotype with many counts. J is TRBJ2-3 and V is TRBV29-1; no definite D call. Germline assignment: CDR1 SQVTM and CDR2 ANQGSEA. The CDR3 is 13 amino acids. The ends were cut back, 1 base at V and 5 bases at J, with 10 bases in the middle. In DNA form, the CDR3 reads TGCAGCGTTGAAGGCCACCATGGAGATACGCAGTATTTT. This encodes CSVEGHHGDTQYF.

The chain couples TRBV5-4 to TRBJ2-1; 11 positions agree with TRBD1. The CDR3 is 14 amino acids. V trimming: 5 bases; J trimming: 7 bases; junction bases outside the gene matches: 5. Germline CDR1 is SGHNT and CDR2 is YYREEE (reference sequence). CDR3 protein: CASSEGTGGNEQFF. The CDR3 coding sequence is TGTGCCAGCAGTGAAGGGACAGGGGGGAATGAGCAGTTCTTC.

V is TRBV12-3 or TRBV12-4 and J is TRBJ2-7, with D possibly TRBD1 on 6 matching bases. V lost 11 bases to trimming and J lost 5 bases, with 13 bases between them. CDR3 length: 11 residues. The CDR3 DNA sequence: TGTGCCGGCGCAGGGGTCAACGAGCAGTACTTC. Protein: CAGAGVNEQYF.

This clonotype appeared a few times. This chain joins TRBV20-1 and TRBJ2-7; 7 bases match TRBD2. The CDR3 consists of 15 residues. V lost 0 bases to trimming and J lost 3 bases; unmatched junction nucleotides: 8. Germline V gene data show CDR1 as DFQATT and CDR2 as SNEGSKA (reference sequence). The CDR3 coding sequence is TGCAGTGCTAGAGAGCCGGGACTAAAGATCTACGAGCAGTACTTC. Its protein is CSAREPGLKIYEQYF.

This clonotype was seen ten or more times. The CDR3: CASSPRTGDVTQYF. DNA for the CDR3: TGTGCCAGCAGCCCCCGGACTGGAGATGTGACCCAGTACTTC. The genes are TRBV7-9 and TRBJ2-5; D might be TRBD2 (5 bases). The germline V gene has CDR1 SEHNR and CDR2 FQNEAQ (reference sequence). Deletions cut 5 bases from V and 7 bases from J, with 17 bases between. The CDR3 runs 14 residues.

This clonotype was seen ten or more times. The V call is TRBV20-1, the J call TRBJ1-4; D unresolved. Deletions cut 3 bases from V and 5 bases from J, with 16 bases between. CDR3 length equals 15 residues. Germline values: CDR1 DFQATT, CDR2 SNEGSKA (reference sequence). The CDR3 DNA follows: TGCAGTGCTAGCCCTTCCGCCGAGGGCAATGAAAAACTGTTTTTT. Translation gives CSASPSAEGNEKLFF.

This clonotype was detected once. A read error is possible here, since a much larger clone lies one base away. The conserved closing phenylalanine or tryptophan is absent in this CDR3, likely reflecting a read error. The rearrangement links TRBV6-5 to TRBJ2-3; the match to TRBD2 covers 13 bases. Germline assignment: CDR1 MNHEY and CDR2 SVGAGI. This CDR3 contains 15 residues. The ends lost 7 bases at V and 5 bases at J; junction bases unmatched: 6. The CDR3 is CASNPGLAGRDTQYL. The CDR3 bases are TGTGCCAGCAATCCGGGACTAGCGGGGAGAGATACGCAGTATCTT.

This clonotype was recorded a few times. The genes are TRBV5-4 and TRBJ1-2; the D gene is possibly TRBD1 (5 bases). The CDR3 extends over 15 amino acids. Germline CDR1 reads SGHNT; CDR2 reads YYREEE (reference sequence). V was clipped by 5 bases and J by 0 bases, with 14 bases between them. The CDR3 loop is CASRSETASNYGYTF. The DNA of the CDR3 is TGTGCCAGCAGATCCGAGACAGCCTCTAACTATGGCTACACCTTC.

Turning to this clonotype: One end of the junction varies from germline; a read error may be responsible. The V gene is TRBV6-1, the J gene TRBJ1-2; D is unresolved. The CDR3 is 12 residues long. CDR1 and CDR2 from the germline V gene are MNHNS and SASEGT. The CDR3 is CASEEENYGHTF. In DNA form, the CDR3 reads TGTGCCAGCGAGGAGGAGAACTATGGCCACACCTTC.

This clonotype has just a few counts. This chain connects TRBV4-1 to TRBJ1-5; 7 bases align to TRBD1. Trimming at V came to 3 bases and at J to 6 bases, leaving 5 bases not matched to a gene. The CDR3 has 14 amino acids. Germline values: CDR1 MGHRA, CDR2 YSYEKL. The CDR3 loop is CASSQPGGSQPQHF. CDR3 sequence (DNA): TGCGCCAGCAGCCAGCCAGGGGGGAGTCAGCCCCAGCATTTT.

This clonotype showed up just a few times. The chain uses TRBV4-3 and TRBJ2-3; 11 bases line up with TRBD2. The CDR3 consists of 17 residues. Looked up from germline, CDR1 is LGHNA and CDR2 is YSLEER. V gave up 4 bases and J gave up 4 bases; unmatched junction bases: 10. The CDR3 sequence is CASSRRLAGTGADTQYF. The DNA of the CDR3 is TGCGCCAGCAGCCGAAGACTAGCGGGGACGGGGGCAGATACGCAGTATTTT.

This clonotype was observed at least ten times. The CDR3 reads CASSLAVGTISYEQYF. In nucleotides, the CDR3 is TGTGCCAGCAGCTTAGCGGTTGGGACAATCTCCTACGAGCAGTACTTC. This chain joins TRBV7-2 and TRBJ2-7; tentative D call: TRBD1 (6 bases). The CDR3 is 16 residues long. In germline, CDR1 is SGHTA, CDR2 FQGNSA. Trimming removed 0 bases at V and 0 bases at J, with 12 bases between. Full variable domain (remainder filled in from reference TRBV7-2 and TRBJ2-7): GAGVSQSPSNKVTEKGKDVELRCDPISGHTALYWYRQSLGQGLEFLIYFQGNSAPDKSGLPSDRFSAERTGGSVSTLTIQRTQQEDSAVYLCASSLAVGTISYEQYFGPGTRLTVT.

The rearrangement links TRBV7-9 to TRBJ1-2; a weak D match, TRBD1 (6 bases). Trimming left V 2 bases short and J 3 bases short, with 13 bases between. The CDR3 runs 15 residues. Germline V gene sequence: CDR1 SEHNR, CDR2 FQNEAQ (reference sequence). CDR3 protein: CASSLRTGPDYGYTF. The CDR3 DNA reads as TGTGCCAGCAGCTTACGAACAGGGCCGGACTATGGCTACACCTTC.

This clonotype appeared many times. This chain uses TRBV12-3 or TRBV12-4 with TRBJ2-5, with a weak D call TRBD1 (6 bases). V was clipped by 6 bases and J by 0 bases, with 14 bases between them. The CDR3 loop spans 15 amino acids. The CDR3 bases are TGTGCCAGCAGCCCCTTTGGACAGTACCAAGAGACCCAGTACTTC. This translates into CASSPFGQYQETQYF.